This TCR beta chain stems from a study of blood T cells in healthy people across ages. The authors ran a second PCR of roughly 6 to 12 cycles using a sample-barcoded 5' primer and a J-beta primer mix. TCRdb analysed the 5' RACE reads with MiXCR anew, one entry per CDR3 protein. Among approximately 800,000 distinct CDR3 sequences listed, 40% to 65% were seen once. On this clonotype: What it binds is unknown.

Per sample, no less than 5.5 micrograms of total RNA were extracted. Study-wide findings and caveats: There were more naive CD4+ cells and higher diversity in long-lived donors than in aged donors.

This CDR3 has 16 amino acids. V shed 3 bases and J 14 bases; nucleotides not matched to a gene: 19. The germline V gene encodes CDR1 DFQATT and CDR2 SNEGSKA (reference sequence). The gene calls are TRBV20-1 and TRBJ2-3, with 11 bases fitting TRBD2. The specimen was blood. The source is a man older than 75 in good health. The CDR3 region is CSARGPTSGEHRYAYF. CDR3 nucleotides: TGCAGTGCTAGGGGCCCGACTAGCGGGGAGCACAGATACGCGTATTTT.